In its sample, the clone carrying this T cell receptor beta chain was seen once. Antigen unknown. Some clones are missing from TCRdb's copy, which holds only in-frame ones; the method was immunoSEQ multiplex PCR. The table includes 56,000 or so clones, approximately 80% detected once. Germline CDR1 reads SGHTS; CDR2 reads YDEGEE. The CDR3 is made up of 14 amino acids. Deletions cut 0 bases from V and 5 bases from J, with 9 bases between. The data are from a study of OX40 agonist ivuxolimab in advanced cancers. About the study: Patients were dosed with the agonistic anti-OX40 (CD134) antibody ivuxolimab. The mean age was approximately 60 years, ranging from roughly 23 to 80, with about four fifths of participants male.

Overall study findings and caveats: Patients who responded partially at 0.1-3.0 mg/kg showed clonal expansion ranking among the lowest.

The chain couples TRBV5-8 to TRBJ1-5; D unresolved. The clonotype comes from an adult with an advanced solid tumor such as melanoma, head and neck, liver or kidney cancer. The material sequenced was CD4+ or CD8+ T cells sorted from blood, taken in a trial of the OX40 agonist ivuxolimab. In nucleotides, the CDR3 is TGTGCCAGCAGCTTGGTGGAGGGCGATCAGCCCCAGCATTTT. This gives the protein CASSLVEGDQPQHF. Looking up the rest from reference TRBV5-8 and TRBJ1-5 gives the full variable domain: EAGVTQSPTHLIKTRGQQATLRCSPISGHTSVYWYQQALGLGLQFLLWYDEGEERNRGNFPPRFSGRQFPNYSSELNVNALELEDSALYLCASSLVEGDQPQHFGDGTRLSIL.